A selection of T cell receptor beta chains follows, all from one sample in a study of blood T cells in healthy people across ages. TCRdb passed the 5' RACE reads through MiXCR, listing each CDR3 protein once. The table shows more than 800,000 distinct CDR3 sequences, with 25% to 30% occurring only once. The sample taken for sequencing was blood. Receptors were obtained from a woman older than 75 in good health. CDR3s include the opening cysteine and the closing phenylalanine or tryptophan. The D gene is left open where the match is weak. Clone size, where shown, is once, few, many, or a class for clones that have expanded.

DNA: TGTGCCAGCAGTCCCGGGACTAGGATGTTCACAGATGCGCAGTATTTT
CDR3: CASSPGTRMFTDAQYF
D: TRBD2
size: few
V: TRBV12-3/TRBV12-4
J: TRBJ2-3

DNA: TGTGCCAGCAGCCAAAGAGGAGGACGGGACGTCCTGACTTTC
CDR3: CASSQRGGRDVLTF
D: .
size: .
V: TRBV3-1
J: TRBJ2-6

DNA: TGTGCCAGCAGCTCCGCCGTCCCTAATTCACCCCTCCACTTT
CDR3: CASSSAVPNSPLHF
D: .
size: many
V: TRBV7-2
J: TRBJ1-6

DNA: TGTGCCTGGAGTGTACTAAGTTATGGCTACACCTTC
CDR3: CAWSVLSYGYTF
D: .
size: .
V: TRBV30
J: TRBJ1-2

DNA: TGTGCCAGCAGTTTATCGCGAGCTGTTACGCAGTATTTT
CDR3: CASSLSRAVTQYF
D: .
size: .
V: TRBV12-3/TRBV12-4
J: TRBJ2-3

DNA: TGTGCCACTGCAGGGAACATAGGGCGAGGCTACACCTTC
CDR3: CATAGNIGRGYTF
D: .
size: few
V: TRBV10-3
J: TRBJ1-2

DNA: TGCAGCGTTGGCCGGGGGAGTTTTGGTGAGCAGTTCTTC
CDR3: CSVGRGSFGEQFF
D: .
size: many
V: TRBV29-1
J: TRBJ2-1

DNA: TGTGCCAGCAGCGCCCCTGGGACAGGGGGGGCGGAAGCTTTCTTT
CDR3: CASSAPGTGGAEAFF
D: TRBD1
size: .
V: TRBV7-2
J: TRBJ1-1

DNA: TGTGCCAGCAGCTCCGGGACAGGGGAGACCCAGTACTTC
CDR3: CASSSGTGETQYF
D: TRBD1
size: many
V: TRBV12-3/TRBV12-4
J: TRBJ2-5

DNA: TGTGCCAGCAGCTTATCAGGACAGGACAATCAGCCCCAGCATTTT
CDR3: CASSLSGQDNQPQHF
D: TRBD1
size: .
V: TRBV7-9
J: TRBJ1-5

DNA: TGCGCCAGCAGCCAATCGACAGGGGTGCGTGGCTACACCTTC
CDR3: CASSQSTGVRGYTF
D: TRBD1
size: many
V: TRBV4-3
J: TRBJ1-2

DNA: TGTGCCACCAGAGAGACAGGGATGAACACTGAAGCTTTCTTT
CDR3: CATRETGMNTEAFF
D: TRBD1
size: few
V: TRBV24-1
J: TRBJ1-1

DNA: TGTGCCATCGGATTAGCGGGGCAGACCGGGGAGCTGTTTTTT
CDR3: CAIGLAGQTGELFF
D: TRBD2
size: .
V: TRBV24-1
J: TRBJ2-2

DNA: TGTGCCAGCAGGCAAGACAGGCTTAGCTCTGGGGCCAACGTCCTGACTTTC
CDR3: CASRQDRLSSGANVLTF
D: .
size: few
V: TRBV6-5
J: TRBJ2-6

DNA: TGTGCCAGCAGCCCGGGTGCAGGCCTGAGCACTGAAGCTTTCTTT
CDR3: CASSPGAGLSTEAFF
D: .
size: .
V: TRBV3-1
J: TRBJ1-1

DNA: TGCAGCGTTGAACGGGCCGGAGGATCTAGATTGGAGGAGACCCAGTACTTC
CDR3: CSVERAGGSRLEETQYF
D: .
size: .
V: TRBV29-1
J: TRBJ2-5

DNA: TGTGCCGGCAGTGGAAAGACAGGGTTGGGCAATCAGCCCCAGCATTTT
CDR3: CAGSGKTGLGNQPQHF
D: TRBD1
size: once
V: TRBV27
J: TRBJ1-5

DNA: TGTGCCAGCAGCCAAGACTTATCTGGTTCACCCCTCCACTTT
CDR3: CASSQDLSGSPLHF
D: .
size: .
V: TRBV3-1
J: TRBJ1-6

DNA: TGTACCAGCAGCCTTGGACAGGGAAGTGAGACCCAGTACTTC
CDR3: CTSSLGQGSETQYF
D: TRBD1
size: .
V: TRBV3-1
J: TRBJ2-5

DNA: TGTGCCTGGAGTGTCGGATCACAGATACGCAGTATTGCGCAGTATTTT
CDR3: CAWSVGSQIRSIAQYF
D: .
size: many
V: TRBV30
J: TRBJ2-3

DNA: TGTGCCAGCAGTGATGCAGGGAGCAATCAGCCCCAGCATTTT
CDR3: CASSDAGSNQPQHF
D: .
size: many
V: TRBV25-1
J: TRBJ1-5

DNA: TGCGCCAGCAGGGAGCCCGATAGTGCTGAGCAGTTCTTC
CDR3: CASREPDSAEQFF
D: .
size: many
V: TRBV5-1
J: TRBJ2-1

DNA: TGTGCCAGCAGTTACCGGACTGAAAAACTGTTTTTT
CDR3: CASSYRTEKLFF
D: .
size: few
V: TRBV6-2/TRBV6-3
J: TRBJ1-4